This T cell receptor beta chain was recorded in a study of OX40 agonist ivuxolimab in advanced cancers. Background for the entire study: Ivuxolimab was a fully human IgG2 agonistic monoclonal antibody targeting the costimulatory receptor OX40 (CD134). Intravenous ivuxolimab was administered to patients every 2 weeks at six dose levels: 0.01, 0.1, 0.3, 1.5, 3 and 10 mg/kg. Of the approximately 54 dose-escalation patients, hepatocellular carcinoma was present in about 20, melanoma in some 15, renal cell carcinoma in 9 and head and neck cancer in 9. In the dose-escalation cohort, roughly 82% of patients were male, and the mean age was roughly 60 years with a range of about 20 to 80. Prior anti-PD-1, anti-PD-L1 or anti-CTLA-4 therapy was permitted, and checkpoint inhibitors had been received by about 36% of dose-escalation patients. Partial responses occurred in three dose-escalation patients: two with cutaneous melanoma and one with hepatocellular carcinoma. Peripheral TCRbeta sequencing aimed to test whether ivuxolimab altered TCR sequence diversity and caused clonal T-cell expansion. The paper reports the monotherapy dose-escalation portion (N = 52 patients) of the phase I ivuxolimab trial. Overall results and qualifications from the work: Low levels of normalized T-cell clonal expansion were also seen in some nonresponding patients. After ivuxolimab, expanded clones were on average more numerous among CD8+ T cells than among CD4+ T cells. At doses of 0.1 to 3.0 mg/kg, clonal expansion of both CD4+ and CD8+ blood T cells was observed from baseline to week 6. The antigen specificity of the peripheral T cells that underwent clonal expansion was not determined. In partial responders in the 0.1-3.0 mg/kg groups, normalized peripheral clonal expansion was found to be among the lowest, especially among CD8+ T cells.

Worth noting for this clone: Its antigen is still unknown. No qualities accompany the bases; no much larger clone lies one base away.

Genomic DNA was extracted from sorted cells for sequencing of the TCRbeta CDR3 region. The immunoSEQ Assay was used to sequence the TCRbeta CDR3 regions. Here the immuneACCESS table is served through TCRdb, limited to in-frame sequences with V and J called. Missing clones are a known gap in these copies; in checked studies unresolved V genes cover under half, and the rest lacks a known reason. The sample data list tens of thousands of clones, and around four fifths of these were observed just once. More than 2% of the sample is held by the ten biggest clonotypes. Patients with autoimmune disease history or receiving systemic immunosuppression were excluded from the trial. In every dose cohort, peripheral blood was drawn for TCR sequencing at baseline, cycle 4 day 1, and cycle 7 day 1. Samples came from an open-label, multicenter, first-in-human phase I dose-escalation trial of ivuxolimab. The trial enrolled adults with locally advanced or metastatic head and neck squamous cell, hepatocellular, melanoma or renal cell carcinoma. CD4+ and CD8+ T cells were sorted separately from peripheral blood before TCR sequencing.

The CDR3 spans 13 residues, from the cysteine through the phenylalanine. Only CDR3 DNA remains: 39 bases, in frame from the first base. CDR1 and CDR2 (SGHTA, FQGNSA) derive from the germline V gene. Relative to germline, V is 5 bases shorter and J is 1 base shorter, with 8 bases between their ends. The starting material was CD4+ or CD8+ T cells sorted from blood, obtained in a trial of the OX40 agonist ivuxolimab. This TCR derives from an adult with an advanced solid tumor such as melanoma, head and neck, liver or kidney cancer. The V and J genes are TRBV7-2 and TRBJ1-2; a tentative D call is TRBD1 (5 bases match). The DNA reads as follows: TGTGCCAGCAGCCCGGGGCTTAACTATGGCTACACCTTC. The translation is CASSPGLNYGYTF.